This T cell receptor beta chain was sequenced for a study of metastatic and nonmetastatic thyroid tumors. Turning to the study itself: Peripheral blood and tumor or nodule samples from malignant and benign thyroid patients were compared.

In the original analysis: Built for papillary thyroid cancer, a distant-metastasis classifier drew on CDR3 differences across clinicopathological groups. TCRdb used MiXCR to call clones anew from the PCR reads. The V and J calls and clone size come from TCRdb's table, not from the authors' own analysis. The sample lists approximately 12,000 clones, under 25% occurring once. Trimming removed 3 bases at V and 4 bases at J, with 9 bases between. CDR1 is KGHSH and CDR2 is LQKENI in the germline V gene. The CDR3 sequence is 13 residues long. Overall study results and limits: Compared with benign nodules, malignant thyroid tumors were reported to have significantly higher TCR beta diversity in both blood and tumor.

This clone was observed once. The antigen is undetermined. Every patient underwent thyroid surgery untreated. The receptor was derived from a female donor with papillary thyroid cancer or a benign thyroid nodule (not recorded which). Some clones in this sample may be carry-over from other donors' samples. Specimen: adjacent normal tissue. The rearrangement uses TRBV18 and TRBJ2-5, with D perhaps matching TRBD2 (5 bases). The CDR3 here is CASSPRGRETQYF. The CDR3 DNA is TGTGCCAGCTCACCCCGCGGGCGAGAGACCCAGTACTTC.